These 12 T cell receptor beta chains were all obtained from the same sample, sequenced in a study of blood T cell repertoires in COVID-19 (dated by TCRdb to about 2020). Libraries were built with the immunoSEQ multiplex PCR assay. TCRdb obtained this table from immuneACCESS and retained in-frame rearrangements with V and J assigned. These tables miss some clones; where compared with another copy, unresolved V genes account for less than half of the shortfall, and the remainder is unexplained. The sample table records 14,000 to 15,000 clones; approximately 92% of these occur just once. Of the sample, 7.5% to 8.5% falls within the top ten clones. Sequences were obtained from peripheral blood. All receptors come from a human donor with active COVID-19. The donor label of this sample is uncertain.

The chain carries TRBV30 and TRBJ1-3; D remains ambiguous. Germline V gene lookup returns CDR1 GTSNPN and CDR2 SVGIG (reference sequence). The CDR3 sequence is 13 residues long. Trimming removed 1 base at V and 1 base at J, with 5 bases between. This chain's CDR3 is CAWSAYSGNTIYF. As DNA, the CDR3 is TGTGCCTGGAGTGCCTATTCTGGAAACACCATATATTTT.

V and J are TRBV4-1 and TRBJ2-1, with 11 bases aligning to TRBD2. This CDR3 region has 17 residues. The germline gives CDR1 MGHRA, CDR2 YSYEKL. The trim removed 0 bases at V and 3 bases at J, leaving 4 bases unmatched. The CDR3 here is CASSQERGTSGYNEQFF. CDR3 coding DNA: TGCGCCAGCAGCCAAGAACGTGGGACTAGCGGCTACAATGAGCAGTTCTTC.

In its sample, this clone was seen once. For the CDR3, the DNA is TGTGCCAGCAGCTTAGCATTGGCGGGGCCCACAGATACGCAGTATTTT. Protein product: CASSLALAGPTDTQYF. The chain combines TRBV7-2 with TRBJ2-3; D perhaps matches TRBD2 (6 bases). This CDR3 has 16 amino acids. Germline CDR1 is SGHTA and CDR2 is FQGNSA. With 0 bases removed from V and 2 bases from J, the gap between germline ends came to 12 bases.

The chain recombines TRBV2 with TRBJ2-1; TRBD1 agrees at 10 bases. Germline trimming cut 4 bases from V and 15 bases from J; bases unmatched to any gene: 9. Germline V gene sequence: CDR1 SNHLY, CDR2 FYNNEI. The CDR3 is 13 residues long. In DNA form, the CDR3 reads TGTGCCAGCAGTGGGATCCCGGGACAGGGGTGGTTCTTC. Translation: CASSGIPGQGWFF.

This chain uses TRBV27 with TRBJ2-1, with D possibly being TRBD2 (5 bases). Trimming cost V 6 bases and J 7 bases, with 16 bases left between them. The CDR3 covers 14 residues. Germline CDR1 is MNHEY and CDR2 is SMNVEV (reference sequence). This chain's CDR3 is CASSSLVSGNEQFF. The CDR3 coding sequence is TGTGCCAGCAGCTCACTAGTATCGGGAAATGAGCAGTTCTTC.

The chain uses TRBV5-4 and TRBJ1-4, with D uncertain. CDR3 length: 15 residues. Per germline, CDR1 SGHNT and CDR2 YYREEE (reference sequence). Trimming cost V 4 bases and J 3 bases, with 13 bases left between them. CDR3 nucleotides: TGTGCCAGCAGCGCCCCGGGTGCGGCTAATGAAAAACTGTTTTTT. Translating it yields CASSAPGAANEKLFF.

This chain connects TRBV14 to TRBJ2-1, with 11 bases identical to TRBD2. The germline V gene has CDR1 SGHDN and CDR2 FVKESK. V shed 4 bases, J shed 6 bases, and the junction held 8 bases outside the gene matches. CDR3 length: 16 amino acids. This chain's CDR3 is CASSRISGRASNEQFF. In nucleotides, the CDR3 is TGTGCCAGCAGCCGAATTAGCGGGAGGGCCTCCAATGAGCAGTTCTTC.

The chain is built from TRBV4-1 and TRBJ2-7, with 8 bases aligning to TRBD1. CDR3 length equals 15 residues. Germline CDR1 reads MGHRA; CDR2 reads YSYEKL. V lost 3 bases and J lost 5; bases outside the gene matches: 9. CDR3 loop: CASSHVPGQENEQYF. DNA of the CDR3: TGCGCCAGCAGCCACGTACCGGGACAGGAGAACGAGCAGTACTTC.

The CDR3 sequence is CASSQGGGAPPGETQYF. The CDR3 DNA is TGCGCCAGCAGCCAAGGTGGCGGGGCCCCGCCGGGGGAGACCCAGTACTTC. This chain connects TRBV4-1 to TRBJ2-5; the D gene is possibly TRBD2 (6 bases). The V gene's germline CDR1 is MGHRA and CDR2 YSYEKL. The CDR3 totals 17 residues. Trimming removed 1 base from V and 5 bases from J, with 20 bases in between.

The rearrangement links TRBV5-1 to TRBJ2-7, with 12 bases aligning to TRBD2. With 2 bases clipped from V and 5 bases from J, the junction kept 8 bases outside the gene matches. Germline CDR1 SGHRS, CDR2 YFSETQ. This CDR3 contains 16 residues. For the CDR3, the DNA is TGCGCCAGCAGCTTCAAACTAGCGGGAGGAGAACACGAGCAGTACTTC. Translated, it gives CASSFKLAGGEHEQYF. Using reference TRBV5-1 and TRBJ2-7 for the parts outside the CDR3, the full variable domain is KAGVTQTPRYLIKTRGQQVTLSCSPISGHRSVSWYQQTPGQGLQFLFEYFSETQRNKGNFPGRFSGRQFSNSRSEMNVSTLELGDSALYLCASSFKLAGGEHEQYFGPGTRLTVT.

The chain combines TRBV7-2 with TRBJ1-5; weak D call: TRBD1 (5 bases). CDR3 length equals 14 residues. V shed 6 bases and J shed 10 bases, with 19 bases lying between them. The germline CDR1 and CDR2 sequences are SGHTA and FQGNSA. CDR3 DNA: TGTGCCAGCAGTTCCTGGGGAGGGGCAGCACCCCAGCATTTT. Translation: CASSSWGGAAPQHF.

The chain links TRBV10-3 to TRBJ1-1, with TRBD1 as a possible D gene (6 bases). The CDR3 has 13 residues. The germline gives CDR1 ENHRY, CDR2 SYGVKD. Trimming left V 8 bases short and J 6 bases short, with 16 bases between. The chain's CDR3 is CAIAPTGNPEAFF. The CDR3 DNA follows: TGTGCCATCGCACCGACAGGTAATCCTGAAGCTTTCTTT.